This T cell receptor beta chain was captured by sequencing in a study of blood T cell repertoires in COVID-19. Across the study: The United States, Italy and Spain provided the acute and convalescent COVID-19 samples.

Only in-frame clones appear in the TCRdb table, and some are missing; sequencing was by immunoSEQ multiplex PCR. The top ten hold about 5% of the sample, which has 390,000 or so clones, about four fifths seen once. Individuals drawn from about two dozen US areas were about 18 to 90 years old. Cohort placement rested on clinical history that participants reported themselves. Sequencing used PBMCs or T cells enriched from blood (not recorded which). This TCR derives from a woman aged 45-65 years who had recovered from COVID-19.

The CDR3 nucleotides read TGTGCCAGCAGTTACCCGTTACGGAAAGCAGGTAACACTGAAGCTTTCTTT. Translating gives CASSYPLRKAGNTEAFF. V usage is TRBV6-2 or TRBV6-3 and J usage is TRBJ1-1; unclear D gene. The CDR3 is 17 residues long. V dropped 2 bases and J dropped 2 bases, with 18 bases sitting between them. Germline CDR1 MNHEY, CDR2 SVGEGT.